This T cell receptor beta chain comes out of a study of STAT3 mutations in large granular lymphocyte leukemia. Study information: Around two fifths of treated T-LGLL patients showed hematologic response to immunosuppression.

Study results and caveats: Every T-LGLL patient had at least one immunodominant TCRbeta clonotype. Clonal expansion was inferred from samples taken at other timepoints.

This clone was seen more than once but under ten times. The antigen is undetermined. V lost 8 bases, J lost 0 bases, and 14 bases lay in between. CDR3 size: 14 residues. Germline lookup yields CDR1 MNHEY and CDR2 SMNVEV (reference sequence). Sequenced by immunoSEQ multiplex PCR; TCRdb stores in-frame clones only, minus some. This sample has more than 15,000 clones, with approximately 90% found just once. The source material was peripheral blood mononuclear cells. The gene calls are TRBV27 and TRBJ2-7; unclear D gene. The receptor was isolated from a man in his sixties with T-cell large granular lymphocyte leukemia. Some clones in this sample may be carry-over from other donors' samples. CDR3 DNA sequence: TGTGCCAGCGGGTACCAGTCGAGCTCCTACGAGCAGTACTTC. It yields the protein CASGYQSSSYEQYF.